These T cell receptor beta chains were read from a single sample in a study of CD8+ T cells in alopecia areata. The data were produced by immunoSEQ multiplex PCR, yet TCRdb's version contains in-frame clones alone and is incomplete. The table has approximately 150,000 clones, 55% seen once. The material sequenced was CD4+ T cells sorted from blood. These receptor sequences come from a human donor in good health. Both conserved end residues are part of each CDR3. The order of the fields is J gene, D gene, clone size, V gene, CDR3 DNA, CDR3 protein. A D gene is named only where the DNA matches it firmly. The size entry is marked missing in some rows and otherwise reads once, few, many or a size class.

J: TRBJ1-2; D: .; size: many; V: TRBV29-1; DNA: TGCAGCGTTGAAGAGACGTTGGGCTACACCTTC; CDR3: CSVEETLGYTF
J: TRBJ2-3; D: TRBD2; size: .; V: TRBV30; DNA: TGTGCCTGGAGTTCCGGGGGGGTCACAGATACGCAGTATTTT; CDR3: CAWSSGGVTDTQYF
J: TRBJ2-4; D: .; size: few; V: TRBV2; DNA: TGTGCCAGCAGTGAATCGGGCAGCGGCATTCAGTACTTC; CDR3: CASSESGSGIQYF
J: TRBJ1-1; D: .; size: .; V: TRBV29-1; DNA: TGCAGCGTCGCCGGACGGTGGGGGACTGAAGCTTTCTTT; CDR3: CSVAGRWGTEAFF
J: TRBJ2-1; D: .; size: .; V: TRBV30; DNA: TGTGCCTGGGTCCGGGGGCTATACAATGAGCAGTTCTTC; CDR3: CAWVRGLYNEQFF
J: TRBJ2-3; D: .; size: once; V: TRBV29-1; DNA: TGCAGCGTTGAGACAGGCGCGGAAACAGATACGCAGTATTTT; CDR3: CSVETGAETDTQYF
J: TRBJ1-4; D: .; size: .; V: TRBV29-1; DNA: TGCAGCGTTGTCCAGGTCCCGAATGAAAAACTGTTTTTT; CDR3: CSVVQVPNEKLFF
J: TRBJ2-2; D: .; size: .; V: TRBV23-1; DNA: TGCGCCAGCAGTCAATCATTGCAGACCACCGGGGAGCTGTTTTTT; CDR3: CASSQSLQTTGELFF
J: TRBJ2-7; D: .; size: many; V: TRBV11-2; DNA: TGTGCCAGCAGCTTAGTAGGTACAGAATCCCACGAGCAGTACTTC; CDR3: CASSLVGTESHEQYF
J: TRBJ2-3; D: .; size: .; V: TRBV7-9; DNA: TGTGCCAGCAGCTTCGGCGGGGGCTTGACAGATACGCAGTATTTT; CDR3: CASSFGGGLTDTQYF
J: TRBJ2-6; D: .; size: .; V: TRBV5-1; DNA: TGCGCCAGCAGGGCAGGGGCGGTCTCTGGGGCCAACGTCCTGACTTTC; CDR3: CASRAGAVSGANVLTF
J: TRBJ1-2; D: .; size: once; V: TRBV6-6; DNA: TGTGCCAGCAGTTACTCGGCTGATCGAGGGTATCACGGCTACACCTTC; CDR3: CASSYSADRGYHGYTF
J: TRBJ2-7; D: TRBD1; size: .; V: TRBV7-9; DNA: TGTGCCAGCAGTAGGACAGGGGGGTCCTACGAGCAGTACTTC; CDR3: CASSRTGGSYEQYF
J: TRBJ2-2; D: TRBD1; size: .; V: TRBV29-1; DNA: TGCAGCACGAGGGACAGCGTATACACCGGGGAGCTGTTTTTT; CDR3: CSTRDSVYTGELFF
J: TRBJ1-1; D: .; size: .; V: TRBV19; DNA: TGTGCCAGTAGTTTTAGACAGCTTAACACTGAAGCTTTCTTT; CDR3: CASSFRQLNTEAFF
J: TRBJ1-2; D: TRBD1; size: .; V: TRBV15; DNA: TGTGCCACCAGCAGGGCCACAGGGGCGGGCTACACCTTC; CDR3: CATSRATGAGYTF
J: TRBJ2-5; D: .; size: .; V: TRBV6-5; DNA: TGTGCCAGCAGGCCGGGATACGGAGAGACCCAGTACTTC; CDR3: CASRPGYGETQYF
J: TRBJ2-1; D: TRBD1; size: .; V: TRBV15; DNA: TGTGCCACCAGCATAGGGGGGACAGGAAGGCATGAGCAGTTCTTC; CDR3: CATSIGGTGRHEQFF
J: TRBJ1-4; D: .; size: .; V: TRBV5-1; DNA: TGCGCCAGCAGGGCGCTGGGGAATGAAAAACTGTTTTTT; CDR3: CASRALGNEKLFF
J: TRBJ2-3; D: .; size: .; V: TRBV29-1; DNA: TGCAGCGTTGACGTGGGGGATACGCAGTATTTT; CDR3: CSVDVGDTQYF
J: TRBJ1-2; D: .; size: .; V: TRBV29-1; DNA: TGCAGCGTTGATATCTCAGGTCGCGGGGCTGCCGCTGGCTACACCTTC; CDR3: CSVDISGRGAAAGYTF
J: TRBJ2-6; D: .; size: .; V: TRBV5-1; DNA: TGCGCCAGCAGCAGAGTAGGGACATCTGGGGCCAACGTCCTGACTTTC; CDR3: CASSRVGTSGANVLTF
J: TRBJ2-2; D: TRBD1; size: .; V: TRBV28; DNA: TGTGCCAGCACCAATTTAGACTGGGACAGGCCCATACAAAATACCGGGGAGCTGTTTTTT; CDR3: CASTNLDWDRPIQNTGELFF
J: TRBJ2-6; D: .; size: .; V: TRBV6-1; DNA: TGTGCCAGCAGTGGGCAGGCCGGGGCCAACGTCCTGACTTTC; CDR3: CASSGQAGANVLTF
J: TRBJ1-4; D: TRBD1; size: .; V: TRBV5-4; DNA: TGTGCCAGCAGCCTCGGGAGGGGGCGCGGGGAAAAACTGTTTTTT; CDR3: CASSLGRGRGEKLFF
J: TRBJ2-2; D: TRBD2; size: .; V: TRBV4-1; DNA: TGCGCCAGCAGCCAAGGACTAGCGGGAGGGCCTTTCGGGGAGCTGTTTTTT; CDR3: CASSQGLAGGPFGELFF
J: TRBJ2-2; D: TRBD2; size: few; V: TRBV5-1; DNA: TGCGCCAGCAACCCCTCCGGGACTAGGGACCGGACCGGGGAGCTGTTTTTT; CDR3: CASNPSGTRDRTGELFF
J: TRBJ1-5; D: .; size: few; V: TRBV5-1; DNA: TGCGCCAGCAGCACCGACGGCCGAGATCAGCCCCAGCATTTT; CDR3: CASSTDGRDQPQHF
J: TRBJ2-1; D: TRBD2; size: few; V: TRBV5-6; DNA: TGTGCCAGCAGCTTGGTACTAGCGGGTACATACAATGAGCAGTTCTTC; CDR3: CASSLVLAGTYNEQFF
J: TRBJ1-1; D: .; size: .; V: TRBV14; DNA: TGTGCCAGCAGCCAAGATAGGGGGAACACTGAAGCTTTCTTT; CDR3: CASSQDRGNTEAFF
J: TRBJ2-1; D: TRBD2; size: .; V: TRBV4-1; DNA: TGCGCCAGCAGCCAGGTCCGGACTAGCGGTGAGCAGTTCTTC; CDR3: CASSQVRTSGEQFF
J: TRBJ2-1; D: TRBD1; size: .; V: TRBV29-1; DNA: TGCAGCGTTGATATTCAGGGGGCCTACAATGAGCAGTTCTTC; CDR3: CSVDIQGAYNEQFF
J: TRBJ2-3; D: .; size: few; V: TRBV11-2; DNA: TGTGCCAGCAGCCTGGGGGCGGGTACGCAGTATTTT; CDR3: CASSLGAGTQYF
J: TRBJ1-5; D: TRBD1; size: .; V: TRBV10-3; DNA: TGTGCCATCAGTTTGGGACAGACCAATCAGCCCCAGCATTTT; CDR3: CAISLGQTNQPQHF
J: TRBJ1-2; D: TRBD1; size: .; V: TRBV6-5; DNA: TGTGCCAGCAGTTACACATCAAGACAGGGTGGCTACACCTTC; CDR3: CASSYTSRQGGYTF
J: TRBJ1-1; D: .; size: .; V: TRBV5-1; DNA: TGCGCCAGCAGCGTCAATTTGGGACCGACTGGTGAAGCTTTCTTT; CDR3: CASSVNLGPTGEAFF
J: TRBJ2-7; D: TRBD2; size: .; V: TRBV29-1; DNA: TGCAGCGTCCGGACTAGCGGGAGCAACGAGCAGTACTTC; CDR3: CSVRTSGSNEQYF
J: TRBJ2-7; D: TRBD1; size: few; V: TRBV29-1; DNA: TGCAGCGTTGAACGCACAGGGGGCGAGCAGTACTTC; CDR3: CSVERTGGEQYF
J: TRBJ1-1; D: .; size: once; V: TRBV25-1; DNA: TGTGCCAGCAGTGAAAATAGGGGGTTGAGGGACACTGAAGCTTTCTTT; CDR3: CASSENRGLRDTEAFF
J: TRBJ2-3; D: .; size: .; V: TRBV29-1; DNA: TGCAGCGTTGTCGCACCCTCTAACCAAGATACGCAGTATTTT; CDR3: CSVVAPSNQDTQYF